This T cell receptor (beta chain) was captured in a study of graft-versus-host responses after intestinal transplantation (dated by TCRdb to about 2021). For context, the study as a whole: The transplants that recipients received were multivisceral, liver-intestinal, or isolated intestinal. Anti-thymocyte globulin induction was given to all recipients, followed by maintenance tacrolimus and steroids for two to four years. Bulk TCR-beta CDR3 sequencing was used to track graft-versus-host and host-versus-graft alloreactive T cell clones in the graft, circulation and bone marrow after intestinal transplantation. To identify alloreactive clones, pre-transplant mixed lymphocyte reaction products were sequenced and then compared with unstimulated pre-transplant donor and recipient T cells. The cohort enrolled some 23 intestinal transplant recipients, one of whom was a retransplant, and a few patients without pretransplant specimens were excluded. Donor T cell macrochimerism was defined as a peak of at least 4% donor T cells among recipient peripheral blood mononuclear cells. Rather than being sequenced by the commercial service, samples from a few later patients were sequenced in-house on an Illumina MiSeq and processed with MiXCR.

Per the germline V gene, LGHNA is the CDR1 and YNFKEQ is the CDR2. Here V drops 0 bases and J drops 5 bases, and the junction holds 11 bases not matched to any gene. Spanning cysteine to phenylalanine, the CDR3 consists of 19 amino acids. Only CDR3 DNA is held: 57 bases, read in frame from base 1. The paper as a whole reports these results and caveats: GvH clones were detected in recipient bone marrow, and some appeared earlier in ileal mucosa or blood, consistent with an intestinal mucosal origin. The conclusions were limited by the relatively low number and heterogeneity of the intestinal transplant patients. High GvH to HvG T cell clonal ratios were observed in the allografts of patients with donor T cell macrochimerism. Early after transplant, peak levels of circulating GvH clones were found to be associated with declines in HvG clones.

This sample's time point label indicates: cells obtained before transplantation from donor or recipient. CD3+CD4+ and CD3+CD8+ populations were FACS-sorted from unstimulated pre-transplant donor and recipient cells taken from spleen or lymph nodes. The library was built by means of the immunoSEQ multiplex PCR assay. For most patients, genomic DNA was isolated using the Qiagen DNeasy Blood and Tissue Kit and was shipped frozen to Adaptive Biotechnologies for TCR sequencing. For most patients, genomic DNA was subjected to high-throughput TCR-beta CDR3 sequencing by Adaptive Biotechnologies. The study's own analysis went as follows. TCR sequencing data for some 19 patients were retrieved from Adaptive's ImmunoSEQ software; three other patients were processed with MiXCR and VDJtools. CD4 versus CD8 sorting errors were corrected by removing sequences found in both subsets at a frequency ratio below 5:1. CDR3 nucleotide sequences shared between donor and recipient were removed because the origin of such sequences could not be assigned. Alloreactive clones required at least 2-fold expansion over unstimulated cells and minimum CFSE-low frequency of 0.002% (template counts) or 0.001% (read counts). Clones detected in sequenced pre-transplant spleen, lymph node, or MLR CFSE-low populations of the donor or recipient were defined as mappable. The cumulative frequency of alloreactive clones was calculated as a percentage of all sequences, weighted by copy number. This immuneACCESS table, as held by TCRdb, lists in-frame sequences with V and J called but not all clones. Of the missing ones, under half trace to an unresolved V gene in checked studies; the others have no known cause. Clone size and the V and J calls come from that table; the DNA yielded D and trimming. For this sample there are about 97,000 clones; 90% to 95% appear just once. Approximately 0.17% of the sample is in the top ten clones.

A note on this clone: No cognate antigen has been identified for it. The record has no base qualities; no much larger clone is one base away.

The receptor comes from a human donor who was the organ donor for an intestinal transplant. Recombination joined TRBV4-2 with TRBJ2-2; 11 central bases correspond to TRBD1. The sequences come from unstimulated CD4+ T cells sorted from spleen or lymph node cells, collected before transplant. The CDR3 is CASSQDSVVGQGGTGELFF. The nucleotide sequence is TGTGCCAGCAGCCAAGACTCCGTCGTGGGACAGGGGGGGACCGGGGAGCTGTTTTTT.